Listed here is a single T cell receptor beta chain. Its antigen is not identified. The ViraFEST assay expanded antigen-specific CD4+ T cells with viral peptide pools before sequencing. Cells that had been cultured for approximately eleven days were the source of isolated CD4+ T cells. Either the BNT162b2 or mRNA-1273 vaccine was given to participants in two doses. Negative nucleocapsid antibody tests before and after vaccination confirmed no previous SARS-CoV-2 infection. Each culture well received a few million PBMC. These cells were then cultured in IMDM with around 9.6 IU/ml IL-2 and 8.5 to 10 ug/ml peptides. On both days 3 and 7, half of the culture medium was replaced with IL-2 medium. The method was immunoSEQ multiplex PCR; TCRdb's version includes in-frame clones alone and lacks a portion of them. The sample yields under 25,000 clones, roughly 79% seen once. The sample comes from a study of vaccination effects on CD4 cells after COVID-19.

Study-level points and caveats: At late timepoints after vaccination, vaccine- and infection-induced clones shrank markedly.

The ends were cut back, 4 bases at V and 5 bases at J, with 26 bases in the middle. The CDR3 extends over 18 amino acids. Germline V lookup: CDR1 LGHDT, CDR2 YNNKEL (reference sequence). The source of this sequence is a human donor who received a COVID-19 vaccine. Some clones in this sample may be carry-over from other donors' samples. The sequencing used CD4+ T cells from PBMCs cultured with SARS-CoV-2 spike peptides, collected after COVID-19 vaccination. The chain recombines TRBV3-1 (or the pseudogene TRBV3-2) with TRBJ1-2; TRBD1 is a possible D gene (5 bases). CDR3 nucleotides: TGTGCCAGCAGCCCCCCCCCGACGGGGGGGAAGTCTTTTTATGGCTACACCTTC. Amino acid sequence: CASSPPPTGGKSFYGYTF.